These 29 T cell receptor beta chains share one sample of origin, sequenced in a study of response to subunit inactivated influenza vaccine. TCRdb independently ran MiXCR on the RT-PCR reads; one entry per CDR3 protein. Of 710,000 or so distinct CDR3 sequences listed, 15% to 18% were seen once; the top ten hold more than 9%. The sequenced sample was PBMCs from blood, obtained 11 to 12 days after vaccination. The receptor source for this set is a man aged 45 to 65 who received an inactivated influenza vaccine.

There are a few counts of this clonotype. V gene TRBV6-2 or TRBV6-3 combines with J gene TRBJ2-2; 9 nucleotides line up with TRBD2. V was clipped by 4 bases and J by 7 bases; unmatched bases: 4. Germline V gene sequence: CDR1 MNHEY, CDR2 SVGEGT. This CDR3 comprises 14 residues. This CDR3 is CASSLRGGLGELFF. CDR3 in DNA: TGTGCCAGCAGTTTGCGGGGGGGCCTCGGGGAGCTGTTTTTT.

This chain joins TRBV2 and TRBJ1-6; 9 positions agree with TRBD1. The ends lost 4 bases at V and 4 bases at J; junction bases unmatched: 11. This CDR3 is 18 amino acids long. CDR1 is SNHLY and CDR2 is FYNNEI in the germline V gene. Here the CDR3 reads CASSVSRSDRGYNSPLHF. The DNA of the CDR3 is TGTGCCAGCAGTGTGTCCCGTTCCGACAGGGGGTATAATTCACCCCTCCACTTT.

Many counts were recorded for this clonotype. The chain carries TRBV5-1 and TRBJ2-2; 8 bases agree with TRBD2. The germline gives CDR1 SGHRS, CDR2 YFSETQ. V lost 0 bases, J lost 0 bases, and 4 bases stayed unmatched. This CDR3 contains 17 residues. This CDR3 reads CASSLATSGANTGELFF. The CDR3 DNA reads TGCGCCAGCAGCTTGGCTACTAGCGGAGCGAACACCGGGGAGCTGTTTTTT.

Only a few counts were recorded for this clonotype. The rearrangement uses TRBV4-2 and TRBJ1-2; D is perhaps TRBD1 (5 bases). The CDR3 has 15 amino acids. V dropped 0 bases and J dropped 1 base, with 9 bases sitting between them. The germline CDR1 and CDR2 sequences are LGHNA and YNFKEQ. The CDR3 DNA follows: TGTGCCAGCAGCCAAGAGGACACCGATAACTATGGCTACACCTTC. Protein product: CASSQEDTDNYGYTF.

J is TRBJ2-3 and V is TRBV2; TRBD2 agrees at 14 bases. The germline V gene encodes CDR1 SNHLY and CDR2 FYNNEI. J gave up 6 bases and V 6 bases, and 5 bases lay outside the gene matches. This CDR3 is built from 15 residues. The CDR3 nucleotides are TGTGCCAGCAGCGCGGGACTAGCGGGAGTGGATACGCAGTATTTT. Translating gives CASSAGLAGVDTQYF.

This clonotype was detected only a few times. The chain is built from TRBV12-3 or TRBV12-4 and TRBJ2-2; 7 bases match TRBD1. The CDR3 is 14 residues long. V trimming: 6 bases; J trimming: 6 bases; junction bases outside the gene matches: 7. The CDR3 DNA follows: TGTGCCAGCAGATTACAGACAGGGCCCGGGGAGCTGTTTTTT. This encodes CASRLQTGPGELFF.

The sample holds a few counts of this clonotype. The chain joins TRBV5-1 to TRBJ2-7; the D call may be TRBD1 or TRBD2 (6 bases each). The germline V gene has CDR1 SGHRS and CDR2 YFSETQ. With 2 bases removed from V and 6 bases from J, the gap between germline ends came to 15 bases. This CDR3 is built from 14 residues. The CDR3 coding sequence is TGCGCCAGCAGCTTTCCCGGGGGCGCGTCCGAGCAGTACTTC. Its protein is CASSFPGGASEQYF.

This clonotype was counted only a few times. This sequence joins TRBV20-1 and TRBJ1-1, with D perhaps matching TRBD1 (6 bases). Germline V gene data show CDR1 as DFQATT and CDR2 as SNEGSKA (reference sequence). V was pared by 4 bases and J by 1 base, with 10 bases between. This CDR3 contains 13 residues. The chain's CDR3 is CSAKIGGNTEAFF. DNA of the CDR3: TGCAGTGCTAAAATAGGGGGGAACACTGAAGCTTTCTTT.

The rearrangement joins TRBV4-1 to TRBJ2-2; 8 nucleotides align to TRBD1. CDR1 is MGHRA, CDR2 YSYEKL, per germline. Trimming at V came to 2 bases and at J to 0 bases, leaving 5 bases not matched to a gene. The CDR3 is 17 residues long. Here the CDR3 DNA reads TGCGCCAGCAGCCAAAGGACAGGGCGAACGAACACCGGGGAGCTGTTTTTT. Amino acid sequence: CASSQRTGRTNTGELFF.

The J gene is TRBJ1-1, the V gene TRBV11-2; no clear D gene. CDR3 length equals 15 residues. V dropped 0 bases and J dropped 3 bases, with 11 bases sitting between them. The V gene's germline CDR1 is SGHAT and CDR2 FQNNGV. The CDR3 region is CASSLERGAHTEAFF. In DNA form, the CDR3 reads TGTGCCAGCAGCTTAGAACGGGGTGCGCACACTGAAGCTTTCTTT.

The rearrangement links TRBV5-1 to TRBJ2-4; 8 bases are shared with TRBD2. Germline trimming cut 0 bases from V and 5 bases from J; bases unmatched to any gene: 4. The CDR3 covers 15 residues. Germline CDR1 is SGHRS and CDR2 is YFSETQ. Written as DNA, the CDR3 is TGCGCCAGCAGCTTGGGGGTTAGCGGGGAAAACATTCAGTACTTC. Its translation is CASSLGVSGENIQYF.

The chain combines TRBV11-2 with TRBJ1-1; a possible D gene is TRBD1 (6 bases). This CDR3 is 16 amino acids long. V lost 1 base, J lost 0 bases, and 12 bases lay in between. The germline V gene has CDR1 SGHAT and CDR2 FQNNGV. This chain's CDR3 is CASSLVRWDMNTEAFF. DNA for the CDR3: TGTGCCAGCAGCTTAGTCCGGTGGGACATGAACACTGAAGCTTTCTTT.

This chain uses TRBV4-3 with TRBJ2-7; D possibly corresponds to TRBD1 (5 bases). This CDR3 comprises 15 residues. The germline gives CDR1 LGHNA, CDR2 YSLEER. V lost 0 bases to trimming and J lost 1 base, with 10 bases between them. CDR3 DNA: TGCGCCAGCAGCCAAGATAGGGGCTATTCCTACGAGCAGTACTTC. Residues: CASSQDRGYSYEQYF.

This clonotype has only a few counts. The chain combines TRBV24-1 with TRBJ2-3; D not certain. The ends were cut back, 7 bases at V and 7 bases at J, with 8 bases in the middle. This CDR3 has 11 residues. Germline V gives CDR1 KGHDR, CDR2 SFDVKD. In nucleotides, the CDR3 is TGTGCCACCAGCTCAGCAAATACGCAGTATTTT. Translation gives CATSSANTQYF.

The table lists this clonotype with a few counts. This chain links TRBV10-1 with TRBJ2-3; 8 bases map to TRBD1. Germline V gene sequence: CDR1 WNHNN, CDR2 SYGVQD (reference sequence). The length of the CDR3 is 18 residues. V lost 4 bases and J lost 6; bases outside the gene matches: 18. The CDR3 sequence: CASSGTLDPGQALDTQYF. In nucleotides, the CDR3 is TGCGCCAGCAGTGGTACTTTAGATCCGGGACAGGCGTTGGATACGCAGTATTTT.

This rearrangement joins TRBV4-1 to TRBJ1-2; perhaps TRBD1 as D (6 bases). V shed 4 bases and J shed 2 bases, with 17 bases lying between them. The CDR3 spans 16 residues. Germline V gene lookup returns CDR1 MGHRA and CDR2 YSYEKL. The CDR3 DNA reads TGCGCCAGCAGCCGGGCGGGGGACACAACGAACTATGGCTACACCTTC. Protein sequence: CASSRAGDTTNYGYTF.

This clonotype was seen a handful of times. The rearrangement links TRBV28 to TRBJ2-2; 8 bases line up with TRBD2. This CDR3 is built from 15 residues. Germline-derived CDR1 and CDR2 are MDHEN and SYDVKM. V trimming: 3 bases; J trimming: 6 bases; junction bases outside the gene matches: 6. The chain's CDR3 is CASSFLGGASGELFF. CDR3 coding DNA: TGTGCCAGCAGTTTTCTCGGGGGGGCCTCCGGGGAGCTGTTTTTT.

The V and J genes are TRBV7-2 and TRBJ2-2, with TRBD1 matching over 8 bases. CDR1 is SGHTA and CDR2 is FQGNSA in the germline V gene. Trimming removed 4 bases from V and 7 bases from J; junction bases left unmatched: 5. CDR3 length: 14 residues. The chain's CDR3 is CASSWTGSIGELFF. DNA for the CDR3: TGTGCCAGCAGCTGGACAGGGAGTATCGGGGAGCTGTTTTTT. Supplemented by reference TRBV7-2 and TRBJ2-2, the full variable domain reads GAGVSQSPSNKVTEKGKDVELRCDPISGHTALYWYRQSLGQGLEFLIYFQGNSAPDKSGLPSDRFSAERTGGSVSTLTIQRTQQEDSAVYLCASSWTGSIGELFFGEGSRLTVL.

DNA of the CDR3: TGTGCCAGGGTTGTGATGACAGACTCCTACGAGCAGTACTTC. Translation: CARVVMTDSYEQYF. The chain employs TRBV28 and TRBJ2-7; D is possibly TRBD1 (5 bases). Germline V gene data show CDR1 as MDHEN and CDR2 as SYDVKM. V gave up 9 bases and J gave up 0 bases, with 15 bases separating them. The CDR3 is 14 residues long.

This clonotype was counted a few times. V and J are TRBV5-1 and TRBJ2-7, with 9 bases lining up with TRBD1. V trimming: 2 bases; J trimming: 7 bases; junction bases outside the gene matches: 7. Germline V gene lookup returns CDR1 SGHRS and CDR2 YFSETQ. There are 14 residues in the CDR3. CDR3 protein: CASSFDGQGLEQYF. The CDR3 DNA is TGCGCCAGCAGCTTCGATGGACAGGGGTTAGAGCAGTACTTC.

On this clonotype itself: The junction shows a germline mismatch at one end, possibly a read error. The gene calls are TRBV6-5 and TRBJ1-4, with TRBD1 as a possible D gene (6 bases). The CDR3 length is 15 residues. In germline, CDR1 is MNHEY, CDR2 SVGAGI. The CDR3 here is CASSYSRAGVERLFF. CDR3 nucleotides: TGTGCCAGCAGTTACTCCCGGGCAGGGGTTGAAAGACTGTTTTTT.

This clonotype was observed many times. In DNA, the CDR3 is TGCAGCGTTCGGCAACAGGCTAACTATGGCTACACCTTC. Translating gives CSVRQQANYGYTF. The chain is built from TRBV29-1 and TRBJ1-2; weak D call: TRBD1 (5 bases). This CDR3 has 13 amino acids. Trimming took 5 bases from V and 0 from J, leaving 10 bases between them. In germline, CDR1 is SQVTM, CDR2 ANQGSEA.

This clonotype was observed a handful of times. The CDR3 DNA reads TGCAGTGCTGGGTTGACAAGGCCTGGCACTGAAGCTTTCTTT. Protein product: CSAGLTRPGTEAFF. This chain joins TRBV20-1 and TRBJ1-1; D gene ambiguous. Trimming took off 5 bases at V and 4 bases at J, with 17 bases between the two ends. CDR1 is DFQATT and CDR2 is SNEGSKA in the germline V gene (reference sequence). CDR3 length: 14 residues.

V and J are TRBV4-1 and TRBJ2-1, with D perhaps matching TRBD2 (6 bases). Trimming removed 5 bases at V and 0 bases at J, with 17 bases between. Germline V lookup: CDR1 MGHRA, CDR2 YSYEKL. The CDR3 is 17 amino acids. The CDR3, as DNA: TGCGCCAGCAGCTCCGCCTCGGCGGGGAGCTCCTACAATGAGCAGTTCTTC. It is translated as CASSSASAGSSYNEQFF.

V gene TRBV7-2 combines with J gene TRBJ1-1, with no clear D. Germline assignment: CDR1 SGHTA and CDR2 FQGNSA. The V end was cut by 1 base, the J end by 5 bases, with 8 bases between. The CDR3 spans 13 residues. CDR3 bases: TGTGCCAGCAGCTTAGGCAGAGAAACTGAAGCTTTCTTT. As protein: CASSLGRETEAFF.

This clonotype has a handful of counts. This chain links TRBV5-1 with TRBJ1-1; possibly TRBD1 for D (6 bases). The V end lost 3 bases, the J end lost 6 bases, and 15 bases lay between the germline ends. In germline, CDR1 is SGHRS, CDR2 YFSETQ. The CDR3 consists of 14 residues. The CDR3 nucleotides read TGCGCCAGCAGCTCCAGGGGAAATCATCCTGAAGCTTTCTTT. It encodes CASSSRGNHPEAFF.

This clonotype was seen more than once but under ten times. The chain carries TRBV7-8 and TRBJ2-1; 7 nucleotides agree with TRBD1. Germline V gene data show CDR1 as SGHVS and CDR2 as FQNEAQ. After removal of 5 bases from V and 2 bases from J, the junction contained 9 bases not matched to a gene. CDR3 size: 16 residues. CDR3 sequence (DNA): TGTGCCAGCAGCCACATCCGGGACAGACCCTACAATGAGCAGTTCTTC. Residues: CASSHIRDRPYNEQFF.

The rearrangement joins TRBV3-1 to TRBJ2-1, with TRBD2 matching 11 bases. The germline gives CDR1 LGHDT, CDR2 YNNKEL (reference sequence). The CDR3 is made up of 15 amino acids. V shed 5 bases, J shed 9 bases, and the junction held 9 bases outside the gene matches. CDR3 amino acids: CASSIAGGPDPEQFF. The CDR3 nucleotides read TGTGCCAGCAGCATAGCGGGAGGGCCGGACCCTGAGCAGTTCTTC.

This sequence joins TRBV5-1 and TRBJ1-4, with D maybe TRBD1 (6 bases). CDR1 SGHRS and CDR2 YFSETQ come from the germline V gene. The V end lost 5 bases, the J end lost 8 bases, and 22 bases lay between the germline ends. The length of the CDR3 is 16 residues. CDR3 residues: CASRPDAGGVTEKLFF. The CDR3 nucleotides are TGCGCCAGCAGGCCAGATGCGGGGGGCGTTACGGAAAAACTGTTTTTT.